The 3 T cell receptor beta chains reported below all come from one sample, sequenced in a study of blood T cells in healthy people across ages. Next came a second PCR, run for about 6 to 12 cycles, which used a sample-barcoded 5' primer along with a J-beta primer mix. TCRdb used MiXCR to reprocess the 5' RACE reads, holding one entry per CDR3 protein. This sample has some 1,500,000 distinct CDR3 sequences, with about 45% found just once. What was sequenced was blood. Receptors were obtained from a woman aged 18-30 years in good health.

This clonotype was counted only a few times. This chain links TRBV28 with TRBJ2-7; 15 bases match TRBD2. The CDR3 spans 16 residues. Unmatched junction bases numbered 4, after V lost 5 bases and J lost 2 bases. Germline V gene sequence: CDR1 MDHEN, CDR2 SYDVKM. CDR3 protein: CASSRGLAGGTYEQYF. The DNA of the CDR3 is TGTGCCAGCAGTAGGGGACTAGCGGGAGGAACCTACGAGCAGTACTTC. The whole variable domain, remainder taken from reference TRBV28 and TRBJ2-7, is DVKVTQSSRYLVKRTGEKVFLECVQDMDHENMFWYRQDPGLGLRLIYFSYDVKMKEKGDIPEGYSVSREKKERFSLILESASTNQTSMYLCASSRGLAGGTYEQYFGPGTRLTVT.

This sequence joins TRBV6-5 and TRBJ1-3; 8 bases agree with TRBD1. This CDR3 contains 18 residues. V lost 0 bases to trimming and J lost 0 bases; unmatched junction nucleotides: 7. CDR1 is MNHEY, CDR2 SVGAGI, per germline. CDR3 sequence: CASSYSRPTGGSGNTIYF. The CDR3 coding sequence is TGTGCCAGCAGTTACTCGAGACCTACAGGGGGCTCTGGAAACACCATATATTTT.

In the case of this clonotype: This may be a read error: a much more frequent sequence differs by one nucleotide. The rearrangement joins TRBV7-3 to TRBJ2-7; TRBD2 matches at 7 bases. This CDR3 is 14 amino acids long. V was clipped by 4 bases and J by 7 bases; unmatched bases: 10. In germline, CDR1 is SGHTA, CDR2 FQGTGA. This CDR3 is CASSSSAGLNEQYF. The CDR3 DNA is TGTGCCAGCAGCTCCTCAGCGGGACTCAATGAGCAGTACTTC.